These 3 T cell receptor beta chains share one sample of origin, sequenced in a study of blood T cell repertoires in COVID-19. Sequenced by immunoSEQ multiplex PCR; TCRdb stores in-frame clones only, minus some. In the table there are approximately 290,000 clones, around 89% of which are singletons. The source material was peripheral blood. The receptor set was obtained from a man under 40 with acute or convalescent COVID-19.

The J gene is TRBJ2-1, the V gene TRBV6-5; 7 bases align to TRBD1. Looked up from germline, CDR1 is MNHEY and CDR2 is SVGAGI. The CDR3 is made up of 15 amino acids. Losses at the gene ends were 7 bases for V and 2 bases for J; bases not matched to a gene: 8. Here the CDR3 reads CASTRGGRPYNEQFF. The CDR3, as DNA: TGTGCCAGCACCCGAGGGGGCAGACCCTACAATGAGCAGTTCTTC.

The rearrangement joins TRBV3-1 (or the pseudogene TRBV3-2) to TRBJ2-3, with 12 bases matching TRBD2. The ends lost 4 bases at V and 7 bases at J; junction bases unmatched: 9. The germline V gene encodes CDR1 LGHDT and CDR2 YNNKEL (reference sequence). The CDR3 sequence is 16 residues long. For the CDR3, the DNA is TGTGCCAGCAGCCCCCCTAGCGGGAGGGCCAGCCATACGCAGTATTTT. This sequence encodes CASSPPSGRASHTQYF.

In its sample, this clone was seen once. CDR3 residues: CASSHGTSGGAYQQFF. The DNA of the CDR3 is TGTGCCAGCAGCCATGGGACTAGCGGGGGGGCCTATCAGCAGTTCTTC. V gene TRBV3-1 (or the pseudogene TRBV3-2) combines with J gene TRBJ2-1, with 16 bases identical to TRBD2. Germline V lookup: CDR1 LGHDT, CDR2 YNNKEL (reference sequence). The CDR3 sequence is 16 residues long. J gave up 11 bases and V 3 bases, and 7 bases lay outside the gene matches.